The entry that follows covers one TCR beta chain sequence. This entry comes from a study of CD8+ T cells in alopecia areata. This CDR3 is 13 amino acids long. Between the trimmed V and J ends, which lost 0 bases and 7 bases, there was a span of 7 bases. RNA extraction was followed by reverse transcription into cDNA, which acted as the sequencing template. Generated by immunoSEQ multiplex PCR, the TCRdb table keeps only in-frame clones and is missing some. The data contain hundreds of thousands of clones, 67% of them seen just once; the ten biggest clones take up 1.2%. This receptor was identified in a human donor with alopecia areata. The rearrangement links TRBV23-1 to TRBJ1-5, with TRBD1 as a possible D gene (6 bases). TRBV23-1 is an ORF; its function is uncertain. The input for sequencing was CD4+ T cells sorted from blood, taken at week 0. The CDR3 DNA sequence: TGCGCCAGCAGTCAATCGAGGGGGCAGCCCCAGCATTTT. Amino acid sequence: CASSQSRGQPQHF.